These 23 T cell receptor beta chains were all obtained from the same sample, sequenced in a study of T cells in Graves' hyperthyroidism and ophthalmopathy. Amplification yielded TCR beta CDR3 regions, with RNA transcripts as the source. HTBI primers were the set used in a first-round RT-PCR of the TCR CDR3. MiXCR was run by TCRdb on the multiplex PCR reads, yielding one entry per CDR3 protein. Here the sample spans about 570,000 distinct CDR3 sequences, 46% being singletons. Sequenced input: peripheral blood or thyroid tissue (not recorded which). The receptors originated from an adult woman with Graves' disease, either hyperthyroidism or ophthalmopathy (not recorded which).

The chain uses TRBV10-3 and TRBJ2-5; 7 bases are shared with TRBD1. This CDR3 is built from 15 residues. Germline loops: CDR1 ENHRY, CDR2 SYGVKD. The ends lost 4 bases at V and 2 bases at J; junction bases unmatched: 7. CDR3 loop: CAISARVTGQETQYF. DNA of the CDR3: TGTGCCATCAGTGCTAGAGTGACAGGGCAAGAGACCCAGTACTTC.

The chain recombines TRBV10-2 with TRBJ2-5; maybe TRBD2 (5 bases). This CDR3 contains 13 residues. Germline CDR1 is WSHSY and CDR2 is SAAADI. V gave up 8 bases and J gave up 5 bases, with 15 bases separating them. The DNA for the CDR3 is TGCGCCAGCCTAGAGGGCCCAAGGGAGACCCAGTACTTC. This gives the protein CASLEGPRETQYF.

The sample holds many counts of this clonotype. This rearrangement joins TRBV27 to TRBJ2-7, with 10 bases that match TRBD2. Germline V gives CDR1 MNHEY, CDR2 SMNVEV (reference sequence). The CDR3 is 13 amino acids. The trim removed 8 bases at V and 5 bases at J, leaving 6 bases unmatched. The CDR3 is CASLPSGSHEQYF. For the CDR3, the DNA is TGTGCCAGCCTGCCTAGCGGGAGCCACGAGCAGTACTTC.

This clonotype has ten or more counts. The chain links TRBV2 to TRBJ2-2, with TRBD1 identical over 7 bases. Trimming took 6 bases from V and 0 from J; bases not matched to a gene: 4. The length of the CDR3 is 15 residues. In germline, CDR1 is SNHLY, CDR2 FYNNEI. CDR3 sequence reads: CASRGTASNTGELFF. The CDR3 coding sequence is TGTGCCAGCAGGGGGACAGCCTCGAACACCGGGGAGCTGTTTTTT.

This clonotype was observed a handful of times. The chain combines TRBV10-3 with TRBJ1-4; maybe TRBD1 (6 bases). The V and J ends lost 4 bases and 6 bases respectively, with 15 bases between them. This CDR3 comprises 15 residues. CDR1 is ENHRY, CDR2 SYGVKD, per germline. CDR3 in DNA: TGTGCCATCAGTGGAACCGGGACACCTCATGAAAAACTGTTTTTT. Its translation is CAISGTGTPHEKLFF.

V is TRBV5-1 and J is TRBJ1-3; possible D gene TRBD1, 5 bases. Per germline, CDR1 SGHRS and CDR2 YFSETQ. This CDR3 region has 16 residues. V was cut by 0 bases and J by 4 bases, with 14 bases left in between. The CDR3 sequence: CASSLARRQGGNTIYF. The CDR3 DNA is TGCGCCAGCAGCTTGGCCCGTCGGCAGGGAGGAAACACCATATATTTT. Drawing the rest from reference TRBV5-1 and TRBJ1-3, the complete variable domain is KAGVTQTPRYLIKTRGQQVTLSCSPISGHRSVSWYQQTPGQGLQFLFEYFSETQRNKGNFPGRFSGRQFSNSRSEMNVSTLELGDSALYLCASSLARRQGGNTIYFGEGSWLTVV.

This clonotype was found many times. The chain combines TRBV12-5 with TRBJ2-5; TRBD2 is a possible D gene (6 bases). The V and J ends lost 4 bases and 9 bases respectively, with 15 bases between them. The CDR3 sequence is 13 residues long. Germline V lookup: CDR1 LGHNT, CDR2 FRNRAP. The CDR3: CASGSLSAGPQYF. The CDR3 nucleotides read TGTGCTAGTGGTTCCCTCTCAGCGGGTCCCCAGTACTTC.

Of note for this clonotype: One end of the junction is discordant with germline, which a read error may explain. This sequence joins TRBV5-6 and TRBJ2-7; TRBD2 matches 8 bases. The CDR3 contains 13 residues. CDR1 and CDR2 (germline): SGHDT, YYEEEE. The CDR3 protein is CAGSLSGGGEQYF. CDR3 DNA: TGTGCCGGCAGCTTGAGCGGGGGCGGCGAGCAGTACTTC. The variable domain in full, with the rest retrieved from reference TRBV5-6 and TRBJ2-7, is DAGVTQSPTHLIKTRGQQVTLRCSPKSGHDTVSWYQQALGQGPQFIFQYYEEEERQRGNFPDRFSGHQFPNYSSELNVNALLLGDSALYLCAGSLSGGGEQYFGPGTRLTVT.

This sequence joins TRBV27 and TRBJ2-7; TRBD2 aligns across 7 bases. Germline V lookup: CDR1 MNHEY, CDR2 SMNVEV (reference sequence). This CDR3 contains 15 residues. J was trimmed by 6 bases and V by 2 bases; bases with no gene match: 10. Here the CDR3 reads CASSLRRERGGEQYF. CDR3 DNA: TGTGCCAGCAGTTTACGGCGGGAGCGCGGTGGCGAGCAGTACTTC.

DNA of the CDR3: TGTGCCAGCAGCCAAGCCGCAGGGGGTGATCAGCCCCAGCATTTT. Protein product: CASSQAAGGDQPQHF. The rearrangement joins TRBV3-1 to TRBJ1-5, with 7 bases identical to TRBD1. This CDR3 has 15 amino acids. Germline lookup yields CDR1 LGHDT and CDR2 YNNKEL (reference sequence). Losses at the gene ends were 1 base for V and 5 bases for J; bases not matched to a gene: 5. Drawing the rest from reference TRBV3-1 and TRBJ1-5, the complete variable domain is DTAVSQTPKYLVTQMGNDKSIKCEQNLGHDTMYWYKQDSKKFLKIMFSYNNKELIINETVPNRFSPKSPDKAHLNLHINSLELGDSAVYFCASSQAAGGDQPQHFGDGTRLSIL.

Remarks on this clonotype: With a much larger clone just one base away, this may be a read error. The chain combines TRBV6-1 with TRBJ2-5; a possible D gene is TRBD2 (6 bases). The V end was cut by 6 bases, the J end by 5 bases, with 19 bases between. The CDR3 is 15 residues long. Germline-derived CDR1 and CDR2 are MNHNS and SASEGT. CDR3 residues: CASSWREWAVETQYF. The CDR3 bases are TGTGCCAGCAGCTGGAGGGAGTGGGCGGTGGAGACCCAGTACTTC.

The genes are TRBV7-2 and TRBJ2-7; no definite D call. Germline V gene lookup returns CDR1 SGHTA and CDR2 FQGNSA. V shed 5 bases and J shed 0 bases, with 17 bases lying between them. The CDR3 runs to 16 residues. As DNA, the CDR3 is TGTGCCAGCAGCAGTCGTGTTGGGTCCGCCTCCTACGAGCAGTACTTC. Protein: CASSSRVGSASYEQYF.

The table lists this clonotype with many counts. This CDR3 is CSARDGSRALNTEAFF. In DNA, the CDR3 is TGCAGTGCTAGAGATGGCTCCAGGGCCCTGAACACTGAAGCTTTCTTT. This rearrangement joins TRBV20-1 to TRBJ1-1; a weak D match, TRBD1 (5 bases). This CDR3 region has 16 residues. Germline CDR1 reads DFQATT; CDR2 reads SNEGSKA (reference sequence). Trimming cost V 0 bases and J 0 bases, with 14 bases left between them.

This clonotype was seen ten or more times. The V gene is TRBV9, the J gene TRBJ1-4; the D is unclear. Trimming took 3 bases from V and 5 from J, leaving 5 bases between them. The CDR3 loop spans 12 amino acids. CDR1 is SGDLS, CDR2 YYNGEE, per germline. DNA for the CDR3: TGTGCCAGCAGCGGAGCCAATGAAAAACTGTTTTTT. Amino acid sequence: CASSGANEKLFF.

Comments on this clonotype: Just one base apart from a much larger clone, this may be a read error. The chain carries TRBV4-1 and TRBJ2-2; D is possibly TRBD1 (6 bases). The length of the CDR3 is 14 residues. Per the germline V gene, CDR1 is MGHRA and CDR2 is YSYEKL. CDR3 nucleotides: TGCGCCAGCAGACACTTCACAGGGTTGGGGGAGCTGCTTTTT. Encoded protein: CASRHFTGLGELLF.

The chain recombines TRBV2 with TRBJ1-5; TRBD1 matches 9 bases. After removal of 2 bases from V and 3 bases from J, the junction contained 11 bases not matched to a gene. This CDR3 has 18 residues. Germline values: CDR1 SNHLY, CDR2 FYNNEI. The CDR3 protein is CASSEIWWTGAINQPQHF. The CDR3 DNA sequence: TGTGCCAGCAGTGAAATTTGGTGGACAGGGGCAATCAATCAGCCCCAGCATTTT.

This clonotype was observed many times. The V and J genes are TRBV9 and TRBJ2-2, with D possibly being TRBD2 (6 bases). V lost 3 bases and J lost 2, with 17 bases in between. The germline V gene encodes CDR1 SGDLS and CDR2 YYNGEE. This CDR3 comprises 17 residues. The CDR3 sequence: CASSARMWEANTGELFF. The CDR3 region has the DNA TGTGCCAGCAGCGCACGTATGTGGGAGGCTAACACCGGGGAGCTGTTTTTT.

The chain employs TRBV19 and TRBJ2-1; 9 bases match TRBD2. The J segment lost 7 bases and the V segment lost 7 bases, leaving 8 bases of the junction unmatched. The germline V gene has CDR1 LNHDA and CDR2 SQIVND (reference sequence). The CDR3 totals 14 residues. The CDR3: CASKLAGASNEQFF. CDR3 nucleotides: TGTGCCAGTAAATTAGCGGGAGCGTCGAATGAGCAGTTCTTC.

This clonotype has ten or more counts. The rearrangement links TRBV7-2 to TRBJ1-6; D call uncertain. The CDR3 contains 12 residues. Per the germline V gene, CDR1 is SGHTA and CDR2 is FQGNSA. Trimming removed 2 bases at V and 13 bases at J, with 9 bases between. CDR3 amino acids: CASSLSPGPLHF. The CDR3 DNA reads as TGTGCCAGCAGCTTAAGCCCGGGCCCCCTCCACTTT.

In its sample, this clonotype was seen many times. The chain joins TRBV12-3 or TRBV12-4 to TRBJ1-5, with D possibly matching TRBD1 (5 bases). CDR3 length equals 16 residues. Trimming removed 5 bases at V and 4 bases at J, with 18 bases between. The CDR3 protein is CASSPGTGVGNQPQHF. DNA for the CDR3: TGTGCCAGCAGTCCCGGCACGGGGGTCGGTAATCAGCCCCAGCATTTT.

The sample holds many counts of this clonotype. The DNA for the CDR3 is TGTGCCAGCAGTCGACAGAGCGGCGGGGAGCTGTTTTTT. This encodes CASSRQSGGELFF. This chain connects TRBV6-5 to TRBJ2-2; possibly TRBD1 or TRBD2 for D (5 bases each). The CDR3 contains 13 residues. The germline gives CDR1 MNHEY, CDR2 SVGAGI. Trimming cost V 5 bases and J 7 bases, with 11 bases left between them.

The rearrangement links TRBV10-2 to TRBJ2-5; tentative D call: TRBD2 (7 bases). The J call may be wrong; the DNA end is better matched by TRBJ2-1. The CDR3 contains 12 residues. CDR1 is WSHSY and CDR2 is SAAADI in the germline V gene. CDR3 nucleotides: TGCGCCAGCAGTGGAGGGGGGGGTGAGCAGTTCTTC. Translating gives CASSGGGGEQFF.

This clonotype was counted ten times or more. The genes are TRBV20-1 and TRBJ1-2; D possibly corresponds to TRBD1 (5 bases). Per the germline V gene, CDR1 is DFQATT and CDR2 is SNEGSKA (reference sequence). CDR3 size: 14 residues. Between the trimmed V and J ends, which lost 6 bases and 2 bases, there was a span of 16 bases. The CDR3 DNA is TGCAGTGCCGAACTTAGGAGGGGCAACTATGGCTACACCTTC. Translated, it gives CSAELRRGNYGYTF.